The next 21 T cell receptor beta chains were all read from a single sample in a study of cytomegalovirus exposure and HLA in healthy donors. The PCR used 60 Vbeta and 13 Jbeta primers. The repertoire was sequenced with immunoSEQ multiplex PCR; TCRdb's copy has only in-frame clones and lacks some. The table includes more than 95,000 clones, 73% detected once. Sequencing was done on a sample of PBMCs. These receptors were taken from a man aged 55 to 70 in good health and CMV-seropositive.

The chain recombines TRBV2 with TRBJ2-7; TRBD2 matches 9 bases. CDR3 size: 14 residues. Losses at the gene ends were 3 bases for V and 12 bases for J; bases not matched to a gene: 12. Germline V gene lookup returns CDR1 SNHLY and CDR2 FYNNEI. The CDR3 here is CASSDGLSSGGLYF. CDR3 nucleotides: TGTGCCAGCAGTGACGGTTTGAGTAGCGGGGGCCTGTACTTC.

The rearrangement joins TRBV18 to TRBJ1-3, with D perhaps TRBD1 (6 bases). CDR1 KGHSH and CDR2 LQKENI come from the germline V gene. CDR3 size: 17 residues. Between the trimmed V and J ends, which lost 4 bases and 0 bases, there was a span of 16 bases. CDR3 sequence (DNA): TGTGCCAGCTCACAGGACAGCCTACACCTCTCTGGAAACACCATATATTTT. Residues: CASSQDSLHLSGNTIYF.

This chain joins TRBV5-1 and TRBJ1-1; a weak D match, TRBD1 (6 bases). The germline V gene has CDR1 SGHRS and CDR2 YFSETQ. The CDR3 covers 16 residues. Trimming took off 4 bases at V and 3 bases at J, with 19 bases between the two ends. CDR3 residues: CASSPQGGGAYTEAFF. CDR3 DNA sequence: TGCGCCAGCAGCCCCCAAGGGGGGGGCGCATACACTGAAGCTTTCTTT. The full variable domain, with the rest looked up from reference TRBV5-1 and TRBJ1-1, is KAGVTQTPRYLIKTRGQQVTLSCSPISGHRSVSWYQQTPGQGLQFLFEYFSETQRNKGNFPGRFSGRQFSNSRSEMNVSTLELGDSALYLCASSPQGGGAYTEAFFGQGTRLTVV.

The rearrangement uses TRBV18 and TRBJ2-7; the D gene is possibly TRBD2 (6 bases). Germline CDR1 is KGHSH and CDR2 is LQKENI. The CDR3 has 15 residues. V gave up 3 bases and J gave up 4 bases, with 16 bases separating them. CDR3 sequence (DNA): TGTGCCAGCTCACCCCTAGCGCACTCCTATTACGAGCAGTACTTC. Amino acid sequence: CASSPLAHSYYEQYF.

V gene TRBV11-2 combines with J gene TRBJ2-7; 7 nucleotides match TRBD1. CDR1 and CDR2 from the germline V gene are SGHAT and FQNNGV. The junction had 6 bases not matched to a gene; V was cut back by 5 bases and J by 2 bases. The CDR3 length is 14 residues. CDR3 region: CASSPVGTAYEQYF. The CDR3, as DNA: TGTGCCAGCAGCCCGGTAGGGACAGCCTACGAGCAGTACTTC.

This clone was detected a few times. The CDR3 bases are TGTGCCAGCAGCTTAACTTTCGTCCCTTCCTACAATGAGCAGTTCTTC. Protein sequence: CASSLTFVPSYNEQFF. The chain is built from TRBV7-2 and TRBJ2-1, with D uncertain. V shed 2 bases and J shed 1 base, with 12 bases lying between them. The CDR3 contains 16 residues. From germline, CDR1 is SGHTA and CDR2 FQGNSA. The full variable domain, completed using reference TRBV7-2 and TRBJ2-1, is GAGVSQSPSNKVTEKGKDVELRCDPISGHTALYWYRQSLGQGLEFLIYFQGNSAPDKSGLPSDRFSAERTGGSVSTLTIQRTQQEDSAVYLCASSLTFVPSYNEQFFGPGTRLTVL.

This clone occurred a few times. The J gene is TRBJ1-1, the V gene TRBV20-1, with 7 bases lining up with TRBD1. The CDR3 loop spans 11 amino acids. V gave up 3 bases and J gave up 10 bases; unmatched junction bases: 5. Germline loops: CDR1 DFQATT, CDR2 SNEGSKA (reference sequence). CDR3 sequence reads: CSASQGQRAFF. The CDR3 DNA follows: TGCAGTGCTAGTCAGGGACAGAGAGCTTTCTTT.

This sequence joins TRBV10-3 and TRBJ2-5; D is possibly TRBD2 (7 bases). This CDR3 has 15 amino acids. The germline gives CDR1 ENHRY, CDR2 SYGVKD. Trimming stripped 0 bases from V and 7 bases from J, with 15 bases between. The chain's CDR3 is CAISESGGRSGTQYF. For the CDR3, the DNA is TGTGCCATCAGTGAGTCCGGGGGGCGTTCAGGGACCCAGTACTTC.

The table lists this clone with a few counts. The chain employs TRBV6-6 and TRBJ2-5, with D tentatively TRBD2 (6 bases). Germline CDR1 reads MNHNY; CDR2 reads SVGAGI (reference sequence). Trimming shortened V by 5 bases and J by 7 bases, and 14 bases separated the two germline ends. There are 13 residues in the CDR3. This CDR3 reads CASSPTSYGTQYF. Here the CDR3 DNA reads TGTGCCAGCAGTCCCACTAGCTATGGGACCCAGTACTTC.

The chain has TRBV30 and TRBJ1-3; D uncertain. Trimming pared 3 bases from V and 4 bases from J, leaving 13 bases between. There are 14 residues in the CDR3. Germline loops: CDR1 GTSNPN, CDR2 SVGIG (reference sequence). In DNA form, the CDR3 reads TGTGCCTGGAGCTACGGTTCTAGGGGAAACACCATATATTTT. Translating gives CAWSYGSRGNTIYF.

This clone was seen a single time. V is TRBV9 and J is TRBJ2-6, with D possibly matching TRBD2 (5 bases). Germline V gene lookup returns CDR1 SGDLS and CDR2 YYNGEE. With 5 bases removed from V and 0 bases from J, the gap between germline ends came to 9 bases. The CDR3 runs to 15 residues. CDR3 region: CASSPTSSGANVLTF. Written as DNA, the CDR3 is TGTGCCAGCAGTCCCACTAGCTCTGGGGCCAACGTCCTGACTTTC.

The V call is TRBV10-3, the J call TRBJ1-2; 7 bases are a match to TRBD1. This CDR3 has 15 amino acids. V was pared by 7 bases and J by 5 bases, with 13 bases of the junction left unmatched. Germline V gene sequence: CDR1 ENHRY, CDR2 SYGVKD. The CDR3: CAIKTGQEVEYGYTF. CDR3 nucleotides: TGTGCCATCAAGACCGGACAGGAAGTTGAGTATGGCTACACCTTC.

In this sample, this clone turned up a few times. The chain has TRBV27 and TRBJ2-1; TRBD1 is a possible D gene (5 bases). The CDR3 is 14 amino acids. From germline, CDR1 is MNHEY and CDR2 SMNVEV (reference sequence). The germline V and J ends were trimmed by 2 bases and 8 bases, with 13 bases remaining between them. CDR3 sequence (DNA): TGTGCCAGCAGTTTACAGGGTAGGAAGGATGAGCAGTTCTTC. Translation gives CASSLQGRKDEQFF.

V is TRBV7-9 and J is TRBJ2-5; 7 positions match TRBD1. The CDR3 has 14 residues. Germline V gene sequence: CDR1 SEHNR, CDR2 FQNEAQ (reference sequence). The V gene end was trimmed by 6 bases and the J gene end by 3 bases; junction bases not matched to a gene: 7. For the CDR3, the DNA is TGTGCCAGCAGTTATTTTACAGGGGAAGAGACCCAGTACTTC. This encodes CASSYFTGEETQYF.

V and J are TRBV9 and TRBJ2-5; TRBD1 matches 11 bases. Trimming cost V 3 bases and J 5 bases; bases outside gene matches: 6. Germline values: CDR1 SGDLS, CDR2 YYNGEE. This CDR3 has 15 amino acids. The CDR3 sequence is CASSAGTGGEETQYF. CDR3 coding DNA: TGTGCCAGCAGCGCCGGGACAGGGGGAGAGGAGACCCAGTACTTC.

The J gene is TRBJ1-1, the V gene TRBV7-8, with 10 bases identical to TRBD1. The ends lost 3 bases at V and 3 bases at J; junction bases unmatched: 10. This CDR3 is 17 amino acids long. Germline CDR1 reads SGHVS; CDR2 reads FQNEAQ. The CDR3 region is CASSLGTGVLWDTEAFF. The CDR3 DNA reads as TGTGCCAGCAGCTTGGGGACAGGGGTTTTATGGGACACTGAAGCTTTCTTT.

The chain is built from TRBV7-8 and TRBJ1-2; TRBD1 matches 7 bases. Germline loops: CDR1 SGHVS, CDR2 FQNEAQ. V dropped 5 bases and J dropped 7; count of bases not matched to a gene: 13. The CDR3 covers 15 residues. CDR3 amino acids: CASSPPDRTPGGYTF. The DNA for the CDR3 is TGTGCCAGCAGCCCCCCGGACAGGACCCCAGGTGGCTACACCTTC.

This clone has only one observation. Germline is not matched at one junction end, which may reflect a read error. V gene TRBV11-3 combines with J gene TRBJ1-2; D uncertain. The CDR3 sequence is 13 residues long. Germline V gives CDR1 SGHNT, CDR2 YENEEA. DNA for the CDR3: TGTGCCAACAGCTTAGGTGAATTGGGCCGTATTTCCTTC. The encoded protein is CANSLGELGRISF.

CDR3 region: CASSYGGNTEAFF. CDR3 nucleotide sequence: TGTGCCAGCAGTTACGGGGGCAACACTGAAGCTTTCTTT. The chain employs TRBV6-5 and TRBJ1-1; TRBD1 might be the D (6 bases). V gave up 2 bases and J gave up 2 bases, with 6 bases separating them. CDR3 length equals 13 residues. Germline CDR1 reads MNHEY; CDR2 reads SVGAGI.

In its sample, this clone was seen a few times. This chain links TRBV5-4 with TRBJ2-7; possibly TRBD1 for D (6 bases). With 7 bases removed from V and 0 bases from J, the gap between germline ends came to 14 bases. Germline V CDR1 and CDR2: SGHNT, YYREEE (reference sequence). The CDR3 is 14 residues long. The CDR3 bases are TGTGCCAGCTCAACCAGGGGCTTCTCCTACGAGCAGTACTTC. Its translation: CASSTRGFSYEQYF.

V and J are TRBV19 and TRBJ2-3, with 9 positions matching TRBD1. With 0 bases clipped from V and 5 bases from J, the junction kept 3 bases outside the gene matches. The V gene's germline CDR1 is LNHDA and CDR2 SQIVND (reference sequence). The CDR3 covers 15 residues. CDR3 in DNA: TGTGCCAGTAGTATAGATTACAGGGGGCGAGATACGCAGTATTTT. It specifies CASSIDYRGRDTQYF. The entire variable domain, with the rest obtained from reference TRBV19 and TRBJ2-3, is as follows: DGGITQSPKYLFRKEGQNVTLSCEQNLNHDAMYWYRQDPGQGLRLIYYSQIVNDFQKGDIAEGYSVSREKKESFPLTVTSAQKNPTAFYLCASSIDYRGRDTQYFGPGTRLTVL.